This TCR beta chain emerged from a study of PD-L1 blockade in urothelial cancer. Study-wide background: A median about 150,000 T cells were found in blood samples.

There are many counts of this clone. Only in-frame clones appear in the TCRdb table, and some are missing; sequencing was by immunoSEQ multiplex PCR. The sample yields tens of thousands of clones, 84% seen once. The CDR3 totals 16 residues. Looked up from germline, CDR1 is LGHNA and CDR2 is YSLEER. J was trimmed by 8 bases and V by 0 bases; bases with no gene match: 10. The receptor's source is a man in his 60s with urothelial cancer. The chain combines TRBV4-3 with TRBJ2-1; 7 bases are shared with TRBD2. The material sequenced was PBMCs, taken around atezolizumab (anti-PD-L1) treatment. The CDR3 DNA sequence: TGCGCCAGCAGCCAAGAAACAGGCGGGAGCAGAGATGAGCAGTTCTTC. Translation gives CASSQETGGSRDEQFF.